What follows describes a single T cell receptor beta chain. What it binds is unknown. With baseline, cycle 4 day 1, and cycle 7 day 1 as timepoints, blood was sampled. The record originates from a study of OX40 agonist ivuxolimab in advanced cancers. Here immunoSEQ multiplex PCR was the method, and the copy in TCRdb shows in-frame clones only, minus some. The sample holds around 21,000 clones, more than 70% seen once. Overall study results and limits: Within 6 weeks, CD4+ and CD8+ blood T cells expanded clonally at 0.1 to 3.0 mg/kg. Partial responders receiving 0.1-3.0 mg/kg showed among the lowest clonal expansion.

Germline V gene sequence: CDR1 SNHLY, CDR2 FYNNEI. This CDR3 is 13 amino acids long. Trimming left V 6 bases short and J 2 bases short, with 11 bases between. The chain carries TRBV2 and TRBJ2-7; D is possibly TRBD2 (6 bases). The receptor was derived from an adult with an advanced solid tumor such as melanoma, head and neck, liver or kidney cancer. The material sequenced was CD4+ or CD8+ T cells sorted from blood, taken in a trial of the OX40 agonist ivuxolimab. CDR3 sequence: CASRGGEAYEQYF. The CDR3 DNA reads as TGTGCCAGCAGAGGAGGGGAAGCCTACGAGCAGTACTTC.